This T cell receptor beta chain emerged from a study of technical replicates of blood from four donors. Germline V gene lookup returns CDR1 SEHNR and CDR2 FQNEAQ (reference sequence). The CDR3 region is 14 residues in length, termini included. Data came from immunoSEQ multiplex PCR; TCRdb stores just in-frame clones and leaves some out. The data hold under 75,000 clones, with around 88% observed a single time. As regards this clone: No conserved phenylalanine or tryptophan ends this CDR3, so it is likely a read error. The limits of the CDR3 on the DNA are not certain, so only TCRdb's listed CDR3 is given.

This chain links TRBV7-9 with TRBJ2-7; the DNA was not compared with TRBD2, the D call given in the table. The clonotype was recovered from a human donor in good health. Some clones in this sample may be carry-over from other donors' samples. The material sequenced was PBMCs. The chain's CDR3 is CASSHIPGTSVLTL.